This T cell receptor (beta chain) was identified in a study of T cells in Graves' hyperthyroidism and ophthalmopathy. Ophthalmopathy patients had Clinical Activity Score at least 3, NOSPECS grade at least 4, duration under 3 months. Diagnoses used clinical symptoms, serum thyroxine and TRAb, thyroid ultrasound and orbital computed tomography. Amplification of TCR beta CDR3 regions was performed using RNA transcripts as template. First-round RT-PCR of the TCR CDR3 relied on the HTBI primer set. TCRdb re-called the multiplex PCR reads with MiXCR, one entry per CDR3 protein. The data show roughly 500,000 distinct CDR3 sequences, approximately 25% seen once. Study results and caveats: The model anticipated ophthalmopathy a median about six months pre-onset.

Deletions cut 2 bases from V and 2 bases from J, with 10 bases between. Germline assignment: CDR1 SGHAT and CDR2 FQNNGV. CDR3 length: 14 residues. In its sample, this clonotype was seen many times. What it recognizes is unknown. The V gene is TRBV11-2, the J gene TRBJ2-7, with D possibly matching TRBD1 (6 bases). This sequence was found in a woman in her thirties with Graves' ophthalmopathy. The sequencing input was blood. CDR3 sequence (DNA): TGTGCCAGCAGCTTAACGGACAGCACCTACGAGCAGTACTTC. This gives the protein CASSLTDSTYEQYF.